Listed below are T cell receptor beta chains from one sample, sequenced in a study of T cell responses to AZD1222 COVID-19 vaccine. Sequenced by immunoSEQ multiplex PCR; TCRdb stores in-frame clones only, minus some. Among approximately 130,000 clones listed, around 90% were seen once. The source was peripheral blood, collected 28 days after the second AZD1222 dose. The receptors were sampled from an adult who received the AZD1222 COVID-19 vaccine. CDR3s include the opening cysteine and the closing phenylalanine or tryptophan. The D gene is left open where the match is weak. Some rows have no size entry. The others give once, few or many, or a class for an expanded clone.

v_call,d_call,j_call,clone_size,cdr3_nt,cdr3_aa
TRBV19,TRBD1,TRBJ2-1,NA,TGTGCCAGTACCCAGGGGGTTGGGAGCTACAATGAGCAGTTCTTC,CASTQGVGSYNEQFF
TRBV11-2,TRBD1,TRBJ2-2,NA,TGTGCCAGCAGCTTAGTGGGGTGGCAGGGGGTAACCGGGGAGCTGTTTTTT,CASSLVGWQGVTGELFF
TRBV7-9,NA,TRBJ1-3,NA,TGTGCCAGCAGCCCGACCAGGACAGGAAACACCATATATTTT,CASSPTRTGNTIYF
TRBV15,NA,TRBJ1-1,NA,TGTGCCACCAGCATGAGGGGGGGAAACACTGAAGCTTTCTTT,CATSMRGGNTEAFF
TRBV5-1,TRBD1,TRBJ2-2,once,TGCGCCAGCAGCTGGGGACAGGGGGGAAACACCGGGGAGCTGTTTTTT,CASSWGQGGNTGELFF
TRBV29-1,NA,TRBJ1-1,NA,TGCAGCGTTGAAGGTGAGGGAGGGGCCAACACTGAAGCTTTCTTT,CSVEGEGGANTEAFF
TRBV7-9,NA,TRBJ2-7,NA,TGTGCCAGCAGCGGGGACTTCGGTGCCAGCGAGCAGTACTTC,CASSGDFGASEQYF
TRBV7-9,TRBD2,TRBJ2-1,NA,TGTGCCAGCAGCTTATTAGTAGCTGGCGGGAGAAAGTTCTTC,CASSLLVAGGRKFF
TRBV5-6,NA,TRBJ1-3,NA,TGTGCCAGCAGCTTGGATGAGGGACACACCATATATTTT,CASSLDEGHTIYF
TRBV4-3,TRBD2,TRBJ2-5,NA,TGCGCCAGCAGCCAAGGCCCGGGGGGGGAAGAGACCCAGTACTTC,CASSQGPGGEETQYF
TRBV6-4,NA,TRBJ1-1,NA,TGTGCCAGCAGTGACTCTGGCAGGGAAACTGAAGCTTTCTTT,CASSDSGRETEAFF